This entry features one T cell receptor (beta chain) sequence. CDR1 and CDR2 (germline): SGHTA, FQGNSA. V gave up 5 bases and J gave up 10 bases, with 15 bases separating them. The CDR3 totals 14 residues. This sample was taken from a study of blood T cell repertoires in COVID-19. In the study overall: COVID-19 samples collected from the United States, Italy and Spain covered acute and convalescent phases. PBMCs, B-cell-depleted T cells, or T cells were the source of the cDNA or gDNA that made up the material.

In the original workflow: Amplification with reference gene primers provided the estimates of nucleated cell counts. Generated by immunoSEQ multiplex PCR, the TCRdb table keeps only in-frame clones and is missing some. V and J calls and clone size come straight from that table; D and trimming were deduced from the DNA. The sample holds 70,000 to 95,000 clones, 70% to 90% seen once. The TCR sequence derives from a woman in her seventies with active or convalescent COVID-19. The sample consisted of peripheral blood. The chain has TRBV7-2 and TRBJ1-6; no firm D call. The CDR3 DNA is TGTGCCAGCAGCCCCGGGTACACGGGATCACCCCTCCACTTT. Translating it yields CASSPGYTGSPLHF.